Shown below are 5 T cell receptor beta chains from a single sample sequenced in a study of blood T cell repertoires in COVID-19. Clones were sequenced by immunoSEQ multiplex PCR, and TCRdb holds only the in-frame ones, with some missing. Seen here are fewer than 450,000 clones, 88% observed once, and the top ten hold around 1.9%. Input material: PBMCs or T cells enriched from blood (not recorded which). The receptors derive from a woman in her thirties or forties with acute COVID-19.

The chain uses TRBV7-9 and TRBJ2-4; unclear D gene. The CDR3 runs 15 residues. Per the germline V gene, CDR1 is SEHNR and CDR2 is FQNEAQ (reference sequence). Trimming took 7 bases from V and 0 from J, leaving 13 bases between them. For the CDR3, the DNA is TGTGCCAGCACCTCCTGGGCCATAGCCAAAAACATTCAGTACTTC. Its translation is CASTSWAIAKNIQYF.

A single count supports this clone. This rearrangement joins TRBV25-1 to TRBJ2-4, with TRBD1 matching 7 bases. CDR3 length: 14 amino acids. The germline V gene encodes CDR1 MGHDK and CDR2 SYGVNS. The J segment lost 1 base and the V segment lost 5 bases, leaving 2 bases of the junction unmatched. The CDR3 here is CASSKTGAKNIQYF. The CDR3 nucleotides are TGTGCCAGCAGTAAGACAGGGGCCAAAAACATTCAGTACTTC.

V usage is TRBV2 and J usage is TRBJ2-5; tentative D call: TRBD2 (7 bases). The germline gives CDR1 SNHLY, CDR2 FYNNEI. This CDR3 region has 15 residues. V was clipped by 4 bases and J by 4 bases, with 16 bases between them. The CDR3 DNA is TGTGCCAGCAGTGTTGGTGGGGGGGCCGGAGAGACCCAGTACTTC. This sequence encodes CASSVGGGAGETQYF.

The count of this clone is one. CDR3 sequence: CASSDPRQGSAYGYTF. CDR3 nucleotides: TGTGCCAGCAGTGACCCGCGACAGGGTTCGGCCTATGGCTACACCTTC. The genes are TRBV6-1 and TRBJ1-2, with 7 bases that match TRBD1. CDR3 length equals 16 residues. With 3 bases clipped from V and 4 bases from J, the junction kept 11 bases outside the gene matches. Germline V gene data show CDR1 as MNHNS and CDR2 as SASEGT.

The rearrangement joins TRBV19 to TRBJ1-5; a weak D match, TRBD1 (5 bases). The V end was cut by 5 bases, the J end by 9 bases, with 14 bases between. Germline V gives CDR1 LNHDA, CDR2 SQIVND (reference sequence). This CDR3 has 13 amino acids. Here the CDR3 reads CASSPSGVGPQHF. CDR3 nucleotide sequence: TGTGCCAGTAGTCCGTCGGGGGTGGGGCCCCAGCATTTT.